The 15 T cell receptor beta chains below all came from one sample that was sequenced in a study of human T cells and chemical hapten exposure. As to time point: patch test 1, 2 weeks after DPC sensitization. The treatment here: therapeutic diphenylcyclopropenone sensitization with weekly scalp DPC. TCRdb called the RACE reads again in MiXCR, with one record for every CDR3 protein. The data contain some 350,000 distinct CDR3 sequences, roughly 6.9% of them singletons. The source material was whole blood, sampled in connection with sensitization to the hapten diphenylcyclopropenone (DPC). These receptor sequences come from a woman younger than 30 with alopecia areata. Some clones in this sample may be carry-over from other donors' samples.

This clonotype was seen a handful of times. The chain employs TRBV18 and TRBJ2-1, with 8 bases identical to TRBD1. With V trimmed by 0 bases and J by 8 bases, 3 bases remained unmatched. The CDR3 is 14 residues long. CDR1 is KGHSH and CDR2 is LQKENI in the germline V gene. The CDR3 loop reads CASSPPPGGHEQFF. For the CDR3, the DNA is TGTGCCAGCTCACCACCACCAGGGGGCCATGAGCAGTTCTTC.

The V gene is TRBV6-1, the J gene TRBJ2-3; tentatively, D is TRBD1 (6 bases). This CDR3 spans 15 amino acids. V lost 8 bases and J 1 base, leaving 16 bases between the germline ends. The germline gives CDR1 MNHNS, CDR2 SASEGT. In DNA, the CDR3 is TGTGCCAGCCTTAGAATGGCAGGGGGCACAGATACGCAGTATTTT. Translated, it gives CASLRMAGGTDTQYF.

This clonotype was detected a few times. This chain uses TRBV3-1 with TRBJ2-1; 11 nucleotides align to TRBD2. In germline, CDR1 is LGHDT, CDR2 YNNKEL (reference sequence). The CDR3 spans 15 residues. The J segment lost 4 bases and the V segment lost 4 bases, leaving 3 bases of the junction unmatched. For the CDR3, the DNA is TGTGCCAGCAGCCTCCCTAGCGGGGGGTACAATGAGCAGTTCTTC. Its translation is CASSLPSGGYNEQFF.

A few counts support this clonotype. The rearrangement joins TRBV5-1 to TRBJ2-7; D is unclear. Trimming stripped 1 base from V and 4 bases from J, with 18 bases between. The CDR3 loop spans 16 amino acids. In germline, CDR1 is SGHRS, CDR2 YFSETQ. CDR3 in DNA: TGCGCCAGCAGCTTGCAGTCGGATGTTCTTAATTACGAGCAGTACTTC. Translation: CASSLQSDVLNYEQYF.

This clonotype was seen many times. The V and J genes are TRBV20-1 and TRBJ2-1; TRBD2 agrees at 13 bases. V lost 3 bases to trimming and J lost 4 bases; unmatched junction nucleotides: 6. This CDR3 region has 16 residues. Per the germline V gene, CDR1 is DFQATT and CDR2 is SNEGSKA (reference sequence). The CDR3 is CSARTSGGIIYNEQFF. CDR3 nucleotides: TGCAGTGCTAGGACTAGCGGGGGGATTATTTACAATGAGCAGTTCTTC.

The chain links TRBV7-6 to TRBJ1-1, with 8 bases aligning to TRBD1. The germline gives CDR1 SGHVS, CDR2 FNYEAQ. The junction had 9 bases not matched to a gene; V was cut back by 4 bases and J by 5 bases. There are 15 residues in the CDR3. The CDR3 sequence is CASSSDTGGLTEAFF. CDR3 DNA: TGTGCCAGCAGCTCCGATACAGGGGGACTAACTGAAGCTTTCTTT.

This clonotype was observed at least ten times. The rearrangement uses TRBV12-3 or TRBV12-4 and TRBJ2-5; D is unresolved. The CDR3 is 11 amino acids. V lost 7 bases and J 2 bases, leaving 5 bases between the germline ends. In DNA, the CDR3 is TGTGCCAGCACCATTCAAGAGACCCAGTACTTC. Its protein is CASTIQETQYF.

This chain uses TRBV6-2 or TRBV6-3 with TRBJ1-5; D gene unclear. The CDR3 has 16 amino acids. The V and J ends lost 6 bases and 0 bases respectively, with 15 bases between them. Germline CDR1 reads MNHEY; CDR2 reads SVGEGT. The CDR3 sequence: CASSRPRVNSNQPQHF. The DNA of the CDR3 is TGTGCCAGCAGCCGACCAAGGGTGAATAGCAATCAGCCCCAGCATTTT.

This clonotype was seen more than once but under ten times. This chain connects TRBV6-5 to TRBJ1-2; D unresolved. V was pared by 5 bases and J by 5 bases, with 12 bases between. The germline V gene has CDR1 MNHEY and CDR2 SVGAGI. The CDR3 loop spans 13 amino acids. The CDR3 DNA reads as TGTGCCAGCAGTGCCATTTTGGGTTATGGCTACACCTTC. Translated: CASSAILGYGYTF.

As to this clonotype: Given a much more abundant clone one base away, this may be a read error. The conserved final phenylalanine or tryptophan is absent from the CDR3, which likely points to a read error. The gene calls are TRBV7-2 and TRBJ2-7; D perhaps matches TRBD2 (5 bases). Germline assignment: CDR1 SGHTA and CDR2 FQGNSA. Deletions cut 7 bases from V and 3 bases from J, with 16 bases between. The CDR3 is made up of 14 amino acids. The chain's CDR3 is CASKGDSFVYEQYY. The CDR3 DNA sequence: TGTGCCAGCAAGGGAGACTCCTTTGTCTACGAGCAGTACTAC.

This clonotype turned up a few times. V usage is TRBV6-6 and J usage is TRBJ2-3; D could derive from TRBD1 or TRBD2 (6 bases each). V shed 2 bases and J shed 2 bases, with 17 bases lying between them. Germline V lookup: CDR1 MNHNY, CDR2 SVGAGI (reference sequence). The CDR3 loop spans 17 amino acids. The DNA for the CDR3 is TGTGCCAGCAGTTACCGACGGGACGGGGGCCTCACAGATACGCAGTATTTT. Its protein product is CASSYRRDGGLTDTQYF.

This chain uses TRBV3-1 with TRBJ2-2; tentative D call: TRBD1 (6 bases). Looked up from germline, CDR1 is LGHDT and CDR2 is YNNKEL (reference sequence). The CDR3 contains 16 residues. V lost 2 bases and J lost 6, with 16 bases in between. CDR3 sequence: CASSQFSRGAAGELFF. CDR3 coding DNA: TGTGCCAGCAGCCAATTTTCCAGGGGAGCGGCCGGGGAGCTGTTTTTT.

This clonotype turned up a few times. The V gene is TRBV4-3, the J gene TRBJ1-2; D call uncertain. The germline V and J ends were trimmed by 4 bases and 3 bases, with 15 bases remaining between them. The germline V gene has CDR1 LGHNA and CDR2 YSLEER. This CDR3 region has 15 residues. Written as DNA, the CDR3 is TGCGCCAGCAGCCCAACGCAGGAGGTCCACTATGGCTACACCTTC. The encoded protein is CASSPTQEVHYGYTF.

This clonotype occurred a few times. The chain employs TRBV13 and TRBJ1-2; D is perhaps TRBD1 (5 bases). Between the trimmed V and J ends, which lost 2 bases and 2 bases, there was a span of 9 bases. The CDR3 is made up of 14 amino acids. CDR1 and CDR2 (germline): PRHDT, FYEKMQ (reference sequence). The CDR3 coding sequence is TGTGCCAGCAGCTTAATGGGGGACAACTATGGCTACACCTTC. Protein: CASSLMGDNYGYTF.

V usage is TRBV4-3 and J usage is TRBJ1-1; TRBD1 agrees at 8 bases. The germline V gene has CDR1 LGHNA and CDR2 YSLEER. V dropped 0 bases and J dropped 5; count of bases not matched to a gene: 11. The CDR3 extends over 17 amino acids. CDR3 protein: CASSQDGITGGLTEAFF. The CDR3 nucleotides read TGCGCCAGCAGCCAAGATGGAATAACAGGGGGACTAACTGAAGCTTTCTTT.